The entry that follows covers one T cell receptor (beta chain) sequence. This specimen comes from a study of blood T cell repertoires in COVID-19. At the level of the study: Sources were T cells, B-cell-depleted T cells, or PBMCs; the material itself was cDNA or gDNA.

The CDR3 consists of 15 residues. Germline lookup yields CDR1 SGHNT and CDR2 YENEEA. V was clipped by 4 bases and J by 6 bases; unmatched bases: 7. The authors' processing: The authors estimated nucleated cell counts from reference gene primer amplification. Assay used: immunoSEQ multiplex PCR; TCRdb lists only in-frame clones, some missing. The DNA gave D and trimming, while V, J and clone size come from that table. The sample consists of approximately 250,000 clones, around 84% of them appearing once. The clonotype originates from a man in his sixties with acute or convalescent COVID-19. Sequencing was carried out using peripheral blood. The gene calls are TRBV11-3 and TRBJ2-1; 9 positions match TRBD1. The CDR3, as DNA: TGTGCCAGCAGCTCGACAGGGGGGGCTGGCAATGAGCAGTTCTTC. It translates to CASSSTGGAGNEQFF.